The 22 T cell receptor beta chains reported below all come from one sample, sequenced in a study of blood T cell repertoires in COVID-19. Libraries were prepared by immunoSEQ multiplex PCR; TCRdb keeps only in-frame clonotypes and omits some of them. The table lists 150,000 to 200,000 clones, 88% of them singletons. The sample consisted of peripheral blood. These receptors came from a man over 45 who had recovered from COVID-19.

V usage is TRBV11-2 and J usage is TRBJ1-5; tentative D call: TRBD1 (6 bases). This CDR3 has 15 residues. With 5 bases removed from V and 9 bases from J, the gap between germline ends came to 20 bases. Germline V lookup: CDR1 SGHAT, CDR2 FQNNGV. The CDR3: CASSQSISGVSPQHF. The CDR3 DNA reads as TGTGCCAGCAGCCAAAGTATCTCAGGGGTGTCGCCCCAGCATTTT.

This chain joins TRBV6-5 and TRBJ2-7; TRBD1 is a possible D gene (6 bases). Germline CDR1 MNHEY, CDR2 SVGAGI. The CDR3 loop spans 14 amino acids. The V gene lost 6 bases and the J gene lost 4 bases, with 16 bases spanning the gap. The CDR3 bases are TGTGCCAGCAGAGCACCGGGACACCCATACGAGCAGTACTTC. Its protein product is CASRAPGHPYEQYF.

The CDR3 region has the DNA TGTGCCAGCAGCCCCTCTAGCGGGGGGGCTTTTACGCAGTATTTT. Residues: CASSPSSGGAFTQYF. This chain connects TRBV28 to TRBJ2-3; TRBD2 matches at 12 bases. Germline V lookup: CDR1 MDHEN, CDR2 SYDVKM. The CDR3 length is 15 residues. J gave up 8 bases and V 6 bases, and 9 bases lay outside the gene matches.

The chain joins TRBV14 to TRBJ2-7; TRBD2 aligns across 8 bases. Germline assignment: CDR1 SGHDN and CDR2 FVKESK. The CDR3 extends over 13 amino acids. Trimming cost V 2 bases and J 6 bases; bases outside gene matches: 3. The CDR3 spells CASSQFRGGEQYF. DNA for the CDR3: TGTGCCAGCAGCCAATTTCGGGGGGGCGAGCAGTACTTC.

The chain has TRBV6-6 and TRBJ1-1, with D tentatively TRBD1 (6 bases). Trimming shortened V by 5 bases and J by 3 bases, and 19 bases separated the two germline ends. There are 16 residues in the CDR3. Per the germline V gene, CDR1 is MNHNY and CDR2 is SVGAGI (reference sequence). CDR3: CASSKTGFRFDTEAFF. CDR3 sequence (DNA): TGTGCCAGCAGTAAAACAGGGTTTAGGTTCGACACTGAAGCTTTCTTT.

Turning to this clone: One end of the junction varies from germline; a read error may be responsible. CDR3 in DNA: TGTGCCAGCAGCTTGGGGCAGGGTGTCCTCGGTACCCCTTTT. This codes for CASSLGQGVLGTPF. The V call is TRBV7-9, the J call TRBJ1-1, with D perhaps TRBD1 (5 bases). Germline CDR1 reads SEHNR; CDR2 reads FQNEAQ (reference sequence). CDR3 size: 14 residues.

The rearrangement uses TRBV12-3 or TRBV12-4 and TRBJ1-1; TRBD1 matches 9 bases. The CDR3 is made up of 13 amino acids. V lost 2 bases and J lost 6; bases outside the gene matches: 1. The CDR3 DNA reads TGTGCCAGCAGTTTACGACAGGGGGCTGAAGCTTTCTTT. The encoded protein is CASSLRQGAEAFF.

V and J are TRBV11-2 and TRBJ2-5, with TRBD1 matching 11 bases. The CDR3 contains 15 residues. With 6 bases clipped from V and 0 bases from J, the junction kept 3 bases outside the gene matches. CDR1 SGHAT and CDR2 FQNNGV come from the germline V gene. This CDR3 is CASRGQGGYQETQYF. For the CDR3, the DNA is TGTGCCAGCAGGGGACAGGGGGGGTACCAAGAGACCCAGTACTTC.

This clone was seen just once. The rearrangement links TRBV28 to TRBJ1-2; D remains ambiguous. Looked up from germline, CDR1 is MDHEN and CDR2 is SYDVKM. CDR3 length equals 15 residues. V was shortened by 3 bases and J by 5 bases, with 16 bases between the two germline ends. CDR3 nucleotides: TGTGCCAGCAGTTTGCATCAGGTTCTCCCTTATGGCTACACCTTC. This sequence encodes CASSLHQVLPYGYTF.

The rearrangement joins TRBV5-1 to TRBJ1-4, with unresolved D. V was trimmed by 1 base and J by 4 bases, leaving 5 bases between them. Germline V CDR1 and CDR2: SGHRS, YFSETQ. The CDR3 has 13 amino acids. Written as DNA, the CDR3 is TGCGCCAGCAGCTTGATCGTTAATGAAAAACTGTTTTTT. Residues: CASSLIVNEKLFF. The full variable domain, in which reference TRBV5-1 and TRBJ1-4 provide the parts outside the CDR3, is KAGVTQTPRYLIKTRGQQVTLSCSPISGHRSVSWYQQTPGQGLQFLFEYFSETQRNKGNFPGRFSGRQFSNSRSEMNVSTLELGDSALYLCASSLIVNEKLFFGSGTQLSVL.

The chain uses TRBV7-3 and TRBJ2-5; 7 nucleotides match TRBD2. The V gene end was trimmed by 4 bases and the J gene end by 4 bases; junction bases not matched to a gene: 3. Germline CDR1 is SGHTA and CDR2 is FQGTGA. The CDR3 runs to 13 residues. CDR3 sequence reads: CASSWGGGETQYF. The CDR3 DNA reads as TGTGCCAGCAGCTGGGGGGGTGGAGAGACCCAGTACTTC.

The chain uses TRBV6-2 or TRBV6-3 and TRBJ2-7; perhaps TRBD2 as D (6 bases). This CDR3 has 15 amino acids. V was pared by 8 bases and J by 1 base, with 18 bases between. The germline V gene has CDR1 MNHEY and CDR2 SVGEGT. CDR3 in amino acids: CASGSTRKSSYEQYF. In DNA, the CDR3 is TGTGCCAGCGGTTCGACTAGAAAATCTTCCTACGAGCAGTACTTC.

The V gene is TRBV6-5, the J gene TRBJ1-2; 9 positions agree with TRBD1. Per the germline V gene, CDR1 is MNHEY and CDR2 is SVGAGI. The CDR3 is 15 amino acids. V was clipped by 5 bases and J by 2 bases; unmatched bases: 6. The CDR3 loop reads CASSRDRGLNYGYTF. Here the CDR3 DNA reads TGTGCCAGCAGTCGAGACAGGGGGTTAAACTATGGCTACACCTTC.

The CDR3 region is CASSPPDSTTNSPLHF. The DNA of the CDR3 is TGTGCCAGCTCACCACCGGACAGCACAACTAATTCACCCCTCCACTTT. This rearrangement joins TRBV18 to TRBJ1-6, with D possibly matching TRBD1 (6 bases). CDR1 KGHSH and CDR2 LQKENI come from the germline V gene. The CDR3 runs 16 residues. V lost 0 bases and J lost 6, with 12 bases in between. The full variable domain, completed using reference TRBV18 and TRBJ1-6, is NAGVMQNPRHLVRRRGQEARLRCSPMKGHSHVYWYRQLPEEGLKFMVYLQKENIIDESGMPKERFSAEFPKEGPSILRIQQVVRGDSAAYFCASSPPDSTTNSPLHFGNGTRLTVT.

This chain uses TRBV20-1 with TRBJ2-7; D remains ambiguous. This CDR3 has 11 residues. V lost 1 base and J lost 6, with 7 bases in between. Germline V gene data show CDR1 as DFQATT and CDR2 as SNEGSKA (reference sequence). The CDR3: CSARGRGEQYF. CDR3 nucleotide sequence: TGCAGTGCTAGAGGGCGCGGCGAGCAGTACTTC.

The J gene is TRBJ1-2, the V gene TRBV5-1, with 8 bases fitting TRBD1. The CDR3 sequence is 15 residues long. Trimming cost V 4 bases and J 4 bases; bases outside gene matches: 9. CDR1 is SGHRS, CDR2 YFSETQ, per germline. The CDR3 nucleotides read TGCGCCAGCAGCCCGGGACAGGTCATCGGCTATGGCTACACCTTC. It encodes CASSPGQVIGYGYTF.

The V call is TRBV19, the J call TRBJ1-2; D may be TRBD1 (5 bases). The CDR3 runs 13 residues. Trimming took off 6 bases at V and 4 bases at J, with 12 bases between the two ends. From germline, CDR1 is LNHDA and CDR2 SQIVND (reference sequence). CDR3 coding DNA: TGTGCCAGTAGCCCCCAGGGAAGCTATGGCTACACCTTC. Its translation: CASSPQGSYGYTF. The entire variable domain, with the rest obtained from reference TRBV19 and TRBJ1-2, is as follows: DGGITQSPKYLFRKEGQNVTLSCEQNLNHDAMYWYRQDPGQGLRLIYYSQIVNDFQKGDIAEGYSVSREKKESFPLTVTSAQKNPTAFYLCASSPQGSYGYTFGSGTRLTVV.

V usage is TRBV10-3 and J usage is TRBJ2-1; TRBD2 matches at 13 bases. Unmatched junction bases numbered 1, after V lost 2 bases and J lost 6 bases. CDR3 length equals 15 residues. Germline CDR1 reads ENHRY; CDR2 reads SYGVKD. CDR3 amino acids: CAISETSGRANEQFF. In DNA form, the CDR3 reads TGTGCCATCAGTGAGACTAGCGGGAGGGCCAATGAGCAGTTCTTC.

This sequence joins TRBV28 and TRBJ1-5; 7 nucleotides agree with TRBD1. The V gene's germline CDR1 is MDHEN and CDR2 SYDVKM. V dropped 6 bases and J dropped 1; count of bases not matched to a gene: 9. This CDR3 has 16 residues. CDR3 loop: CASRVQGPESNQPQHF. The CDR3 DNA reads as TGTGCCAGCAGGGTACAGGGGCCAGAGAGCAATCAGCCCCAGCATTTT.

The chain uses TRBV2 and TRBJ2-5; maybe TRBD1 (6 bases). This CDR3 is built from 13 residues. Germline V gene lookup returns CDR1 SNHLY and CDR2 FYNNEI. Trimming stripped 2 bases from V and 6 bases from J, with 10 bases between. The CDR3 DNA reads as TGTGCCAGCAGTGAAAGGGACACGAAGACCCAGTACTTC. Translated: CASSERDTKTQYF.

This chain joins TRBV4-2 and TRBJ2-3, with unresolved D. The CDR3 totals 14 residues. Germline CDR1 reads LGHNA; CDR2 reads YNFKEQ. V lost 0 bases and J lost 1, with 5 bases in between. The CDR3 sequence: CASSQDTGTDTQYF. In DNA, the CDR3 is TGTGCCAGCAGCCAAGATACAGGCACAGATACGCAGTATTTT.

The J gene is TRBJ1-5, the V gene TRBV6-2 or TRBV6-3, with a weak D call TRBD1 (5 bases). Trimming took off 5 bases at V and 1 base at J, with 6 bases between the two ends. The CDR3 totals 13 residues. Germline values: CDR1 MNHEY, CDR2 SVGEGT. This CDR3 reads CASSDSSNQPQHF. CDR3 in DNA: TGTGCCAGCAGTGACAGCAGCAATCAGCCCCAGCATTTT.